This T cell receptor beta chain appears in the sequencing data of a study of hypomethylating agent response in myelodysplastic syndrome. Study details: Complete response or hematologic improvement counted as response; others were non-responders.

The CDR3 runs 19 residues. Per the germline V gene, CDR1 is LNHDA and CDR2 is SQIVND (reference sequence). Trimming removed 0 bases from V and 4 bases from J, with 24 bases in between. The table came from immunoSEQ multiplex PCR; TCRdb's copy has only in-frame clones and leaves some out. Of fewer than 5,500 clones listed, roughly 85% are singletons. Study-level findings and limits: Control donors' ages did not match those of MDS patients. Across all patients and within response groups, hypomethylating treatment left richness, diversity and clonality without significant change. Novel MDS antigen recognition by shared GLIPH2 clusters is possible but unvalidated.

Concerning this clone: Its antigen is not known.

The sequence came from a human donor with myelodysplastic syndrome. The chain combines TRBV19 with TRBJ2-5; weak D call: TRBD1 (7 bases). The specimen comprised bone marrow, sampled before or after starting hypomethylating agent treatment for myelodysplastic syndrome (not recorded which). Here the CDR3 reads CASSIDYRDSTAGRETQYF. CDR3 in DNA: TGTGCCAGTAGTATAGACTACAGGGACAGTACAGCGGGTAGAGAGACCCAGTACTTC.